Listed below are T cell receptor beta chains from one sample, sequenced in a study of post-analysis software for immune sequencing data. TCRdb fed the PCR reads into MiXCR, producing one record per CDR3 protein. The sample comprises around 700,000 distinct CDR3 sequences, 59% of which are singletons, and 10% to 12% rests with the top ten. The sample was blood. The receptors here all came from a girl aged 2-10 years with multiple sclerosis. Each CDR3 is given with its conserved first and last residue. Fields, in order: D gene, V gene, J gene, clone size, CDR3 protein, CDR3 DNA. A D gene is named only where the DNA matches it firmly. Size values are once, few and many counts, or a class for expanded clones, and some rows have none.

d_gene: TRBD2; v_gene: TRBV10-1; j_gene: TRBJ2-3; abundance: -; CDR3aa: CASSSEAGVGDTQYF; CDR3nt: TGCGCCAGCAGTTCGGAAGCGGGAGTCGGCGATACGCAGTATTTT
d_gene: -; v_gene: TRBV6-6; j_gene: TRBJ2-1; abundance: few; CDR3aa: CASSYSPGSSYNEQFF; CDR3nt: TGTGCCAGCAGTTACTCCCCTGGGAGCTCCTACAATGAGCAGTTCTTC
d_gene: -; v_gene: TRBV6-4; j_gene: TRBJ2-5; abundance: -; CDR3aa: CASIRLGIQETQYF; CDR3nt: TGTGCCAGCATTCGTTTAGGGATTCAAGAGACCCAGTACTTC
d_gene: -; v_gene: TRBV6-6; j_gene: TRBJ1-5; abundance: -; CDR3aa: CASENRLGGHQPQHF; CDR3nt: TGTGCCAGCGAAAACAGATTAGGGGGACATCAGCCCCAGCATTTT
d_gene: -; v_gene: TRBV21-1; j_gene: TRBJ1-2; abundance: -; CDR3aa: CASSKGDYGYTF; CDR3nt: TGTGCCAGCAGCAAAGGGGACTATGGCTACACCTTC
d_gene: -; v_gene: TRBV5-1; j_gene: TRBJ2-7; abundance: -; CDR3aa: CASSLAGPQDEQYF; CDR3nt: TGCGCCAGCAGCCTCGCGGGGCCCCAGGACGAGCAGTACTTC
d_gene: -; v_gene: TRBV7-2; j_gene: TRBJ2-7; abundance: -; CDR3aa: CASSLRGTRGGFYEQYF; CDR3nt: TGTGCCAGCAGCTTAAGAGGGACGAGGGGAGGATTCTACGAGCAGTACTTC
d_gene: TRBD2; v_gene: TRBV29-1; j_gene: TRBJ2-7; abundance: few; CDR3aa: CSVFASGYEQYF; CDR3nt: TGCAGCGTTTTCGCTAGCGGCTACGAGCAGTACTTC
d_gene: TRBD1; v_gene: TRBV11-2; j_gene: TRBJ1-1; abundance: -; CDR3aa: CAAGQGDNTEAFF; CDR3nt: TGTGCCGCCGGACAGGGGGACAACACTGAAGCTTTCTTT
d_gene: -; v_gene: TRBV12-3/TRBV12-4; j_gene: TRBJ2-5; abundance: -; CDR3aa: CASSSIGVETQYF; CDR3nt: TGTGCCAGCAGCTCCATAGGGGTGGAGACCCAGTACTTC
d_gene: -; v_gene: TRBV28; j_gene: TRBJ2-5; abundance: -; CDR3aa: CASRPGPGKTQYF; CDR3nt: TGTGCCAGCAGACCCGGACCGGGAAAGACCCAGTACTTC
d_gene: -; v_gene: TRBV18; j_gene: TRBJ2-5; abundance: few; CDR3aa: CASSPGSGGETQYF; CDR3nt: TGTGCCAGCTCACCGGGCAGCGGAGGAGAGACCCAGTACTTC
d_gene: TRBD1; v_gene: TRBV12-3/TRBV12-4; j_gene: TRBJ1-2; abundance: -; CDR3aa: CATNPGGFDYGYTF; CDR3nt: TGTGCCACCAATCCAGGGGGCTTCGACTATGGCTACACCTTC
d_gene: -; v_gene: TRBV3-1; j_gene: TRBJ2-7; abundance: few; CDR3aa: CASSSSTLAISWEQYF; CDR3nt: TGTGCCAGCAGCTCCTCGACCCTAGCGATTTCTTGGGAGCAGTACTTC